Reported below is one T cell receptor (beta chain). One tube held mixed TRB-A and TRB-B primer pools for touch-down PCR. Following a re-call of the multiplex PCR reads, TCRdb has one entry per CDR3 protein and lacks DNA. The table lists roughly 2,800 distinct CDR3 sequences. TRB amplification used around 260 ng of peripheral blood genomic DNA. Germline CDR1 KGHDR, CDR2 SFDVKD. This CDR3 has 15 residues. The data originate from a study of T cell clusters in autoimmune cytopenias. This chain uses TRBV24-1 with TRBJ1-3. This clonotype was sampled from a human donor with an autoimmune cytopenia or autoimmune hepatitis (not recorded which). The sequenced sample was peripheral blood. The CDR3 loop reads CATSDSTGSGNTIYF.